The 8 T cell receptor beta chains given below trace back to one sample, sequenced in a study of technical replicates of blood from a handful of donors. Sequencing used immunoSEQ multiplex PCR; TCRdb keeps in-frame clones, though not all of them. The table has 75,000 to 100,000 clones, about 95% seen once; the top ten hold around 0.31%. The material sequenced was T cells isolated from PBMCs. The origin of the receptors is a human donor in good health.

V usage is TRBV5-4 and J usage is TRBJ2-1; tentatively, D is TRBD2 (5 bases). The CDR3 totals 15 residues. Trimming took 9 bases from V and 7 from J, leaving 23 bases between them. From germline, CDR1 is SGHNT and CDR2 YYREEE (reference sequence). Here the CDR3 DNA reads TGTGCCACACAAGGGAGTACCAGCATAGGGAATGAGCAGTTCTTC. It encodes CATQGSTSIGNEQFF. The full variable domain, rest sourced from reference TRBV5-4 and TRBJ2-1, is ETGVTQSPTHLIKTRGQQVTLRCSSQSGHNTVSWYQQALGQGPQFIFQYYREEENGRGNFPPRFSGLQFPNYSSELNVNALELDDSALYLCATQGSTSIGNEQFFGPGTRLTVL.

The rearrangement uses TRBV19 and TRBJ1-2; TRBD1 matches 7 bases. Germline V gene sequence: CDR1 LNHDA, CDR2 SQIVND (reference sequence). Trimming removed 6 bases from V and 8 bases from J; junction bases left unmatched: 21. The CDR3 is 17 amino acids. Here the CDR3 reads CASSPNRDSKFQWGYTF. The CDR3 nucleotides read TGTGCCAGTAGCCCAAACCGGGACAGCAAGTTTCAATGGGGCTACACCTTC.

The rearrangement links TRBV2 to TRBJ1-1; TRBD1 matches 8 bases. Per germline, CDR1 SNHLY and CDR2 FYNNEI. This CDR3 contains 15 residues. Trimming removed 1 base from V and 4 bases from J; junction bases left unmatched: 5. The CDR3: CASSEGQGWGTEAFF. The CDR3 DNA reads TGTGCCAGCAGTGAAGGACAGGGGTGGGGCACTGAAGCTTTCTTT.

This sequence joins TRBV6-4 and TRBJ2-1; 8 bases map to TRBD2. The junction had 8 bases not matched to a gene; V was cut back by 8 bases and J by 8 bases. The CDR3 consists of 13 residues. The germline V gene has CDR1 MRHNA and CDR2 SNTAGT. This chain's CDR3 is CASPAGVGDEQFF. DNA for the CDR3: TGTGCCAGCCCAGCGGGAGTAGGCGATGAGCAGTTCTTC.

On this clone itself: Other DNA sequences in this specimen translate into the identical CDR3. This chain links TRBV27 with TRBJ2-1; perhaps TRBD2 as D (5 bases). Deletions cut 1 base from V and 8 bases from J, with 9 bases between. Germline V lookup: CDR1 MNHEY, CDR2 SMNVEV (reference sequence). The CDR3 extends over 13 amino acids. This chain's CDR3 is CASSLFWGDEQFF. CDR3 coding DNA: TGTGCCAGCAGTTTATTTTGGGGAGATGAGCAGTTCTTC.

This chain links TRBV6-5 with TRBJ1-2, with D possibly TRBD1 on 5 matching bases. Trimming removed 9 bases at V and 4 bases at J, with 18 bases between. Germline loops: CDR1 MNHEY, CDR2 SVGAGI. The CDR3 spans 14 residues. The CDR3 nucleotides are TGTGCCAGTTCTATTCGGCAGGGTCCCTATGGCTACACCTTC. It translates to CASSIRQGPYGYTF.

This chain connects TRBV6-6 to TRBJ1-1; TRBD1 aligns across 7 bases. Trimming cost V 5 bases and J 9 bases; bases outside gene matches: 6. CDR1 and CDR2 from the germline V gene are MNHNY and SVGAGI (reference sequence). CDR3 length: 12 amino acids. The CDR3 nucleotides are TGTGCCAGCAGTGTCACAGGGGTGAAAGCTTTCTTT. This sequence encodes CASSVTGVKAFF.

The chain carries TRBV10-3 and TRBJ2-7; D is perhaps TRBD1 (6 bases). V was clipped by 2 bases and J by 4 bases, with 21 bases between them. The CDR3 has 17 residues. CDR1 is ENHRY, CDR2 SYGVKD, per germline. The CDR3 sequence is CAISEPDRSKGVYEQYF. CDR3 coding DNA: TGTGCCATCAGTGAGCCGGATAGGTCGAAGGGGGTTTACGAGCAGTACTTC.